The clone carrying this T cell receptor (beta chain) was counted many times. The antigen remains undetermined. This sample is drawn from a study of T cells after yellow fever vaccination. Study observations and caveats: Booster samples showed a return of most primary-vaccination clones (under 97% CD4, about 87% CD8).

TCRdb passed the 5' RACE reads through MiXCR, listing each CDR3 protein once. This sample has more than 300,000 distinct CDR3 sequences, with about 10% found just once. Losses at the gene ends were 10 bases for V and 6 bases for J; bases not matched to a gene: 11. Per the germline V gene, CDR1 is MNHNS and CDR2 is SASEGT. There are 14 residues in the CDR3. The receptor was isolated from a man aged 18 to 29 who received the YFV17D yellow fever vaccine. V and J are TRBV6-1 and TRBJ2-1, with 8 bases lining up with TRBD2. The sequencing here drew on CD4+ T cells sorted from PBMCs, taken 45 days after the yellow fever booster vaccination. CDR3 DNA: TGTGCCACACGCGGGGGGCCCTTAGGCAATGAGCAGTTCTTC. Amino acid sequence: CATRGGPLGNEQFF.